This entry describes one T cell receptor (beta chain). The record originates from a study of blood T cell repertoires in COVID-19. Study context: Sample material is recorded as cDNA or gDNA derived from T cells, B-cell-depleted T cells, or PBMCs.

Germline values: CDR1 SGHRS, CDR2 YFSETQ. This CDR3 contains 15 residues. Trimming shortened V by 0 bases and J by 7 bases, and 13 bases separated the two germline ends. Libraries were prepared by immunoSEQ multiplex PCR; TCRdb keeps only in-frame clonotypes and omits some of them. The sample has approximately 150,000 clones, around four fifths seen once; the top ten hold roughly 20%. This rearrangement joins TRBV5-1 to TRBJ2-2; D is undetermined. The source material was peripheral blood. This sequence originates from a woman aged 80 or older with acute or convalescent COVID-19. The CDR3 DNA sequence: TGCGCCAGCAGCTTGGCCAGTGGGCTCGTCGGGGAGCTGTTTTTT. Translating gives CASSLASGLVGELFF.